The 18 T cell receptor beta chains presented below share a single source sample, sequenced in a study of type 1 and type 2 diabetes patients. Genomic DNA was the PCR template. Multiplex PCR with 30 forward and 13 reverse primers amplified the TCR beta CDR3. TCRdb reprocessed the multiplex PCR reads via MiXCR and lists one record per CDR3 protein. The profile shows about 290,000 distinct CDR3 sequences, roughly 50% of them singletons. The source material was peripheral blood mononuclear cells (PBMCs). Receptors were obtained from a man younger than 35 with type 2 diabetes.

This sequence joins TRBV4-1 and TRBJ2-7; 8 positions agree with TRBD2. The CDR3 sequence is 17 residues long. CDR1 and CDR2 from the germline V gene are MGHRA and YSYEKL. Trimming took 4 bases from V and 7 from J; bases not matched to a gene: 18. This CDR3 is CASSPFGSGGTLGEQYF. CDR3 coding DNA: TGCGCCAGCAGCCCCTTCGGGTCGGGAGGGACCTTAGGGGAGCAGTACTTC.

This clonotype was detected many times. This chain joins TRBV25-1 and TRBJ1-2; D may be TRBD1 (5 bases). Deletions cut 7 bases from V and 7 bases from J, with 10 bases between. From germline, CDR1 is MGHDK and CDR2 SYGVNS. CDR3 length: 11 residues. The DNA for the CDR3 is TGTGCCAGCATGGCCGGGGCTGGCTACACCTTC. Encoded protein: CASMAGAGYTF.

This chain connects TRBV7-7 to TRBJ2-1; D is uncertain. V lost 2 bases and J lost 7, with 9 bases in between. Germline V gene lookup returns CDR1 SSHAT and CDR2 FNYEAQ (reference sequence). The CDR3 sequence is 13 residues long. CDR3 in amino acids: CASSLYNGNEQFF. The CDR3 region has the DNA TGTGCCAGCAGCTTATACAATGGAAATGAGCAGTTCTTC.

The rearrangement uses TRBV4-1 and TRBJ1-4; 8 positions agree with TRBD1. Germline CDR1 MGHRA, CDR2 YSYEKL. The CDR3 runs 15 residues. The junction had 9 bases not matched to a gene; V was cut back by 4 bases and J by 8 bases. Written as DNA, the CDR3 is TGCGCCAGCAGCCCCCGACAGGGGCGGGAAGAAAAACTGTTTTTT. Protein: CASSPRQGREEKLFF.

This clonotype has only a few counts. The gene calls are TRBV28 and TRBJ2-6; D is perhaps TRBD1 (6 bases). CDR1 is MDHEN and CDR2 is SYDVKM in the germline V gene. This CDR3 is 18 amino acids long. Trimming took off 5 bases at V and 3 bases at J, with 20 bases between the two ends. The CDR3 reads CASSPSRGRGSGANVLTF. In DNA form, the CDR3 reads TGTGCCAGCAGTCCGAGCAGGGGAAGGGGTAGTGGGGCCAACGTCCTGACTTTC.

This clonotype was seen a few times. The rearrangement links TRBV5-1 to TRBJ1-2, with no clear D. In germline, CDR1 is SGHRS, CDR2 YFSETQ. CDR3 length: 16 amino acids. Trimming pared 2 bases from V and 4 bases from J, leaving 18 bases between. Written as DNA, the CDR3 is TGCGCCAGCAGCTTCTTGGTAGGGTGGAACTCCTATGGCTACACCTTC. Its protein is CASSFLVGWNSYGYTF.

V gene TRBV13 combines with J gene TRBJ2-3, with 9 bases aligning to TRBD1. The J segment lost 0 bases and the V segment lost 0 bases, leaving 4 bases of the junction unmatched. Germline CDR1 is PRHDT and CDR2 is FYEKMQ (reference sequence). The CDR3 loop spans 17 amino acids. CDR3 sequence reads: CASSLGGTGTSTDTQYF. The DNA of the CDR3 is TGTGCCAGCAGCTTAGGCGGGACAGGGACTAGCACAGATACGCAGTATTTT. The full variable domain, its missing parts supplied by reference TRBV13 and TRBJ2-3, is AAGVIQSPRHLIKEKRETATLKCYPIPRHDTVYWYQQGPGQDPQFLISFYEKMQSDKGSIPDRFSAQQFSDYHSELNMSSLELGDSALYFCASSLGGTGTSTDTQYFGPGTRLTVL.

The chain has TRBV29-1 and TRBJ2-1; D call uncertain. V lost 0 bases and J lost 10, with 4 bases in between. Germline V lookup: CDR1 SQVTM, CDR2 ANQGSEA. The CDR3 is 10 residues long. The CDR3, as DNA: TGCAGCGTTGAAGATAAAGAGCAGTTCTTC. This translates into CSVEDKEQFF.

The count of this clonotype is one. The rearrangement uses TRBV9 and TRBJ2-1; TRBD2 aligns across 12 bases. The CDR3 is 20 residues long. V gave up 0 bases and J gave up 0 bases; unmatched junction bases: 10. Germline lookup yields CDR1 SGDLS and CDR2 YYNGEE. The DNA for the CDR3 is TGTGCCAGCAGCGTAGGTACGGGACTAGCGGGTTTGAGCTCCTACAATGAGCAGTTCTTC. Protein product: CASSVGTGLAGLSSYNEQFF.

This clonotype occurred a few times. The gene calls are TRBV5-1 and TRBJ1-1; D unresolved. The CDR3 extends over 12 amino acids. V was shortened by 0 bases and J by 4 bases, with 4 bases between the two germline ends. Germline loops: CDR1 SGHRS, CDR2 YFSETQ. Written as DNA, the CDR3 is TGCGCCAGCAGCTTGGTAGGCACTGAAGCTTTCTTT. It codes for CASSLVGTEAFF.

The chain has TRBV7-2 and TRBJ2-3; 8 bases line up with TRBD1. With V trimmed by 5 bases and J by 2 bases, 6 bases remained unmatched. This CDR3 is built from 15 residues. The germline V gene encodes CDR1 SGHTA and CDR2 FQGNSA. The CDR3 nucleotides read TGTGCCAGCAGCCGGACAGGGAGATACACAGATACGCAGTATTTT. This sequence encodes CASSRTGRYTDTQYF.

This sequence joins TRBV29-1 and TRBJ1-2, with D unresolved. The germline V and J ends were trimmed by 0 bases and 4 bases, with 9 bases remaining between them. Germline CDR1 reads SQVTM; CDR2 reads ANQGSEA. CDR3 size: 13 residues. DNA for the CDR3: TGCAGCGTTGAAGATCTCATTTCCTATGGCTACACCTTC. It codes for CSVEDLISYGYTF.

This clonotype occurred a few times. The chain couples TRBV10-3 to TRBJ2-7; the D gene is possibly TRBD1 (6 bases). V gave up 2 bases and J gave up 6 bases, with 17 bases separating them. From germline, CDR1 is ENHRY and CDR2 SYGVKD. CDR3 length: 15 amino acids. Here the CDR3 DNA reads TGTGCCATCAGTGAGGCGGACAGCGGAGAGGCCGAGCAGTACTTC. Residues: CAISEADSGEAEQYF.

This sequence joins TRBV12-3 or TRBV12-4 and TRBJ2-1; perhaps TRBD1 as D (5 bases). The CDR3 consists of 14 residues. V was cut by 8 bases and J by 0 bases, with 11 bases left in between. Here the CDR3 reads CASWGQSSYNEQFF. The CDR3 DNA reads TGTGCCAGCTGGGGCCAGAGCTCCTACAATGAGCAGTTCTTC.

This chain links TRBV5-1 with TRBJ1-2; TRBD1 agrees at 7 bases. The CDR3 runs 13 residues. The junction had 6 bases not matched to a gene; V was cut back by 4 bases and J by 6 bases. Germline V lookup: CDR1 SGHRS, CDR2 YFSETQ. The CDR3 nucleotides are TGCGCCAGCAGCGAACAGGGGTCGAATGGCTACACCTTC. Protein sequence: CASSEQGSNGYTF.

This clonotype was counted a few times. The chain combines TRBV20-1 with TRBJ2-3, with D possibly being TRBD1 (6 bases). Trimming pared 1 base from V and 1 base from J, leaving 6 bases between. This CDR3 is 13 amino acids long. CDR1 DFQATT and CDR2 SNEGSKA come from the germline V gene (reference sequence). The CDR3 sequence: CSARGQGTDTQYF. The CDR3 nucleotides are TGCAGTGCTAGAGGACAGGGCACAGATACGCAGTATTTT.

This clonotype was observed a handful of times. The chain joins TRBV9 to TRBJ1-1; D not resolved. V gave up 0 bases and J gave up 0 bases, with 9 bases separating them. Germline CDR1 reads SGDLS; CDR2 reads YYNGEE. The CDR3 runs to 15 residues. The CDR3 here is CASSVGPQMNTEAFF. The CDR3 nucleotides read TGTGCCAGCAGCGTAGGACCCCAGATGAACACTGAAGCTTTCTTT.

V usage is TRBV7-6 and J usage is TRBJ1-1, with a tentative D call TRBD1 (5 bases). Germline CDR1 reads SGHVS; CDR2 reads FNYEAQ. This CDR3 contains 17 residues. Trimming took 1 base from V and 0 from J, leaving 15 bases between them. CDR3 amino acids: CASSLVAGEGMNTEAFF. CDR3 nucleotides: TGTGCCAGCAGCTTAGTAGCTGGCGAGGGGATGAACACTGAAGCTTTCTTT. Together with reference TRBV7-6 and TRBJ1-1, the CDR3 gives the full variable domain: GAGVSQSPRYKVTKRGQDVALRCDPISGHVSLYWYRQALGQGPEFLTYFNYEAQQDKSGLPNDRFSAERPEGSISTLTIQRTEQRDSAMYRCASSLVAGEGMNTEAFFGQGTRLTVV.